What follows are 5 T cell receptor beta chains derived from one specimen sequenced in a study of beta chain features in type 1 diabetes. Their antigens remain unidentified. The study's findings and limits: When Type 1 diabetes patients were examined, their TCRB CDR3s proved moderately but significantly shorter in all four CD4+ subsets.

Expressed TCRB transcripts were sequenced after all isolated RNA was converted to cDNA. Produced via immunoSEQ multiplex PCR; TCRdb's table is partial and in-frame only. Among 250,000 to 350,000 clones, roughly an eighth were seen once, and the ten largest hold over 0.015%. Sequencing used naive CD4+ T cells from blood. These receptors were taken from a young man with type 1 diabetes.

V is TRBV6-5 and J is TRBJ1-2; perhaps TRBD1 as D (5 bases). The germline CDR1 and CDR2 sequences are MNHEY and SVGAGI. V shed 5 bases and J shed 0 bases, with 10 bases lying between them. This CDR3 is 14 amino acids long. The DNA for the CDR3 is TGTGCCAGCAGTACAGACAGCCCTAACTATGGCTACACCTTC. This gives the protein CASSTDSPNYGYTF.

This clone was observed a handful of times. The V gene is TRBV30, the J gene TRBJ2-3, with 10 bases lining up with TRBD2. Germline V lookup: CDR1 GTSNPN, CDR2 SVGIG (reference sequence). The CDR3 has 15 amino acids. J lost 3 bases, V lost 4 bases, and 7 bases had no gene match. DNA of the CDR3: TGTGCCTGGATAAGCGGACTAGCGGTTACAGATACGCAGTATTTT. Its translation is CAWISGLAVTDTQYF.

V and J are TRBV2 and TRBJ2-1; TRBD2 matches at 10 bases. The CDR3 is 15 residues long. V shed 7 bases, J shed 6 bases, and the junction held 9 bases outside the gene matches. Germline V gene sequence: CDR1 SNHLY, CDR2 FYNNEI. CDR3 in amino acids: CASKEREGVINEQFF. DNA for the CDR3: TGTGCCAGCAAGGAGCGGGAGGGCGTAATCAATGAGCAGTTCTTC.

This clone was counted a few times. The V and J genes are TRBV5-1 and TRBJ2-2; D is possibly TRBD1 (5 bases). V lost 4 bases and J lost 0, with 10 bases in between. This CDR3 comprises 15 residues. Germline CDR1 is SGHRS and CDR2 is YFSETQ. The DNA for the CDR3 is TGCGCCAGCAGCATAGACAGCTCGAACACCGGGGAGCTGTTTTTT. It translates to CASSIDSSNTGELFF.

This clone was seen more than once but under ten times. The chain is built from TRBV5-1 and TRBJ2-1; the D gene is possibly TRBD2 (6 bases). This CDR3 has 16 residues. V was clipped by 0 bases and J by 4 bases, with 14 bases between them. Germline V gives CDR1 SGHRS, CDR2 YFSETQ. The CDR3, as DNA: TGCGCCAGCAGCTTGGCGGGGCTAGCGCTATACAATGAGCAGTTCTTC. Its translation: CASSLAGLALYNEQFF. Based on the CDR3 plus reference TRBV5-1 and TRBJ2-1, the full variable domain is KAGVTQTPRYLIKTRGQQVTLSCSPISGHRSVSWYQQTPGQGLQFLFEYFSETQRNKGNFPGRFSGRQFSNSRSEMNVSTLELGDSALYLCASSLAGLALYNEQFFGPGTRLTVL.